Reported below is one T cell receptor (beta chain). No DNA is shown, since the ends of the CDR3 on it are uncertain; the CDR3 is the one TCRdb lists. The source of the sample is a study of shared clonotypes between healthy human individuals. Sequencing used immunoSEQ multiplex PCR; TCRdb keeps in-frame clones, though not all of them. The repertoire holds about 590,000 clones, with less than 97% as singletons. Naive-designated CD8 cells lacked CD45RO, were positively enriched for CCR7, and omitted terminally differentiated effector memory CD45RA+ cells. The CDR3 has 13 residues if both end residues are counted. Germline-derived CDR1 and CDR2 are SGDLS and YYNGEE.

Input material: naive CD8+ T cells sorted from blood. The TCR was taken from a woman younger than 45 in good health. The chain has TRBV9 and TRBJ2-4; the table assigns TRBD2, which was not confirmed against the DNA. The CDR3 here is CASSVGSGSTIYF.